This TCR beta chain was sequenced during a study of T cells after yellow fever vaccination (dated by TCRdb to between 2018 and 2020). Describing the broader study: Libraries from fractions with low cell numbers were prepared with the SMART-Seq v4 Ultra Low Input RNA kit. To follow T-cell clones before and after both primary and booster YFV17D yellow fever vaccination, bulk TCR alpha and beta repertoires underwent longitudinal sequencing. Blood samples were taken at several timepoints before and after primary and secondary immunization, and bulk PBMC replicates and cell subsets were isolated. Two healthy male donors made up the cohort, one aged 18 to 29 years and the other aged 30 to 40 years. Beyond this particular receptor, the publication reports: Most clones expanded after primary vaccination (approximately 97% of CD4 and 88% of CD8) were re-detected after the booster, suggesting that broad memory maintenance occurred. The secondary T-cell response was weaker than the primary response but faster, peaking on day 5 instead of day 15. A small fraction of clonotypes appeared in both the CD4 and CD8 compartments, likely as a result of convergent recombination. FACS-sorted repertoires could contain abundant contaminating clonotypes from the bulk population, so computational filtering was required. Only a couple of donors were included in the study, so the extent to which the findings can be generalized is limited.

Of note for this clonotype: Its cognate antigen has yet to be identified. Base qualities are not at hand, and no much larger clone is one base apart.

This specimen's treatment or condition label, per the study, means: live attenuated yellow fever vaccine strain. PBMCs were isolated from peripheral blood using a standard Ficoll-Paque protocol. CD4 and CD8 T-cell fractions were isolated with Dynabeads CD4 and CD8 positive selection kits. TriZol was used to extract RNA from bulk PBMCs, from CD4 and CD8 fractions, and from dextramer-positive and dextramer-negative fractions. Data came from an Illumina NovaSeq 6000. TCR cDNA was made using 5'RACE template switching, a step that added a universal primer site and unique molecular identifiers. cDNA synthesis was primed from both the TCR alpha and TCR beta constant segments. Libraries were amplified in two PCR steps, with sample barcodes and sequencing adapters added in the second step. Sequencing of libraries was done on Illumina HiSeq 2500 (2x100 bp) or NovaSeq (2x150 bp). Per the original workflow: MIGEC handled demultiplexing of reads and collapsing into UMI consensus sequences, while MiXCR performed V(D)J alignment. Vaccine-responding clonotypes were identified with edgeR using replicate PBMC samples, with FDR below 0.01 and a log2 fold change above 5 up to day 15 being required. Each bulk clonotype received a CD4 or CD8 identity based on whether the sequenced CD4 or CD8 repertoire contained that clonotype at higher abundance. TCRdb took the public reads, trimmed them with fastp at Q25, ran MiXCR for clone calling and kept in-frame beta chains. Rows are unified per CDR3 protein, each entry keeping the most common DNA and genes. Clone size and V and J calls follow TCRdb, not the original study. This sample lists about 340,000 distinct CDR3 sequences; roughly an eighth were detected once. The ten largest account for 2.5% to 4% of the sample.

This sequence originates from a man younger than 35 who received the YFV17D yellow fever vaccine. Sample: CD4+ T cells sorted from PBMCs, taken 15 days after the yellow fever booster vaccination.

CDR3 sequence: CASVGVLGGGADTQYF. The DNA reads TGCGCCAGCGTTGGTGTTTTGGGCGGGGGTGCAGATACGCAGTATTTT. The V gene is TRBV5-1 and the J gene is TRBJ2-3; TRBD2 lines up with 7 middle nucleotides. V trim: 7 bases; J trim: 4 bases; unmatched bases: 15. CDR3 length: 16 amino acids, cysteine to phenylalanine. The kept DNA is CDR3 alone, 48 bases in frame from the first base. The CDR1 and CDR2 encoded by the germline V gene are SGHRS and YFSETQ.